The clone carrying this TCR beta chain was counted at least ten times. What it recognizes is unknown. CDR1 is MNHEY and CDR2 is SVGAGI in the germline V gene. The CDR3 length is 15 residues. Trimming removed 7 bases from V and 9 bases from J, with 19 bases in between. This sample was included in a study of T cells after yellow fever vaccination. Findings of the study overall: Just a small share of clonotypes turned up in the CD4 compartment as well as the CD8 compartment. Weaker, the secondary response had a peak occurring faster, on day 5 versus 15.

MiXCR, run by TCRdb on the 5' RACE reads, gives a single entry per CDR3 protein. The table includes under 250,000 distinct CDR3 sequences, about 7.1% detected once. Sequences were derived from CD4+ T cells sorted from PBMCs, sampled 15 days after the yellow fever booster vaccination. V usage is TRBV6-5 and J usage is TRBJ1-6; possible D gene TRBD1, 5 bases. The source is a man aged 25 to 40 who received the YFV17D yellow fever vaccine. CDR3 nucleotides: TGTGCCAGCACCCCGCTTGGGGGAATAAGTTCACCCCTCCACTTT. Encoded protein: CASTPLGGISSPLHF.